This is a list of T cell receptor beta chains from one sample in a study of human T cells and chemical hapten exposure. TCRdb used MiXCR to reprocess the RACE reads, holding one entry per CDR3 protein. The repertoire includes approximately 350,000 distinct CDR3 sequences, around 7% of them detected once, and 7.5% to 8.5% sits in the top ten. Here the sequenced sample was whole blood, taken in connection with sensitization to the hapten diphenylcyclopropenone (DPC). The receptors come from a woman aged 18-30 years with alopecia areata. Some clones in this sample may be carry-over from other donors' samples. Both conserved end residues are part of each CDR3. D genes are given only for firm matches. Not all rows give a size; the values are once, few, many and, for expanded clones, a class.

d_gene	abundance	v_gene	j_gene	CDR3nt	CDR3aa
-	-	TRBV29-1	TRBJ1-5	TGCAGCGTTGAAGGGGACGGCAATCAGCCCCAGCATTTT	CSVEGDGNQPQHF
TRBD1	-	TRBV14	TRBJ1-1	TGTGCCAGCAGCCAGAGGGACAGCTTTTACACTGAAGCTTTCTTT	CASSQRDSFYTEAFF
TRBD1	many	TRBV4-2	TRBJ1-6	TGTGCCAGCAGCCAAGATCGGGACAGGAATTCACCCCTCCACTTT	CASSQDRDRNSPLHF
-	many	TRBV3-1	TRBJ1-6	TGTGCCAGCAGCCATCGTCAGTATCCGGGTTATAATTCACCCCTCCACTTT	CASSHRQYPGYNSPLHF
-	-	TRBV6-2/TRBV6-3	TRBJ2-2	TGTGCCAGCAGTCCACCTTTAATTGTCGGGGAGCTGTTTTTT	CASSPPLIVGELFF
-	few	TRBV11-2	TRBJ2-1	TGTGCCAGCAGCTTATCTAGGTCGGTGGGTGAGCAGTTCTTC	CASSLSRSVGEQFF
TRBD1	-	TRBV6-2/TRBV6-3	TRBJ2-2	TGTGCCAGTCGGCCAGGGGGCTCCACCGGGGAGCTGTTTTTT	CASRPGGSTGELFF
-	few	TRBV12-3/TRBV12-4	TRBJ2-3	TGTGCCAGCAGTTTATCCGCTTGGGATACGCAGTATTTT	CASSLSAWDTQYF
TRBD2	many	TRBV29-1	TRBJ2-1	TGCAGCGTCCCTCTAGCGGGGGGTCCCCTAGATGAGCAGTTCTTC	CSVPLAGGPLDEQFF
-	many	TRBV4-3	TRBJ1-1	TGCGCCAGCAGCCAAGATGTTCGAGGGTATACTGAAGCTTTCTTT	CASSQDVRGYTEAFF
-	-	TRBV18	TRBJ2-2	TGTGCCAGCTCACCGACATCAGACACCGGGGAGCTGTTTTTT	CASSPTSDTGELFF
-	many	TRBV6-2/TRBV6-3	TRBJ2-1	TGTGCCAGCTCCTCGCGACGGGTGTCCGCGGCCCACTACAATGAGCAGTTCTTC	CASSSRRVSAAHYNEQFF
-	-	TRBV18	TRBJ2-2	TGTGCCAGCTCCGCGACCCTTCAGGAGAACACCGGGGAGCTGTTTTTT	CASSATLQENTGELFF
-	-	TRBV20-1	TRBJ1-5	TGCAGTGCTAGAGAACAGGAGCATAGCAATCAGCCCCAGCATTTT	CSAREQEHSNQPQHF
-	many	TRBV5-5	TRBJ2-5	TGTGCCAGCAGCCCGATCAGGGTGGAGACGGGCGAGACCCAGTACTTC	CASSPIRVETGETQYF
-	many	TRBV12-3/TRBV12-4	TRBJ2-5	TGTGCCAGCAGTCGGGCAGCGAGAGTAGAAGAGACCCAGTACTTC	CASSRAARVEETQYF
-	-	TRBV7-9	TRBJ2-2	TGTGCCACTCCTCAGAACCGAGCCTCGAACACCGGGGAGCTGTTTTTT	CATPQNRASNTGELFF
-	few	TRBV20-1	TRBJ2-3	TGCAGTGCTAGAGACCTCGGACAGCCCAGAGATACGCAGTATTTT	CSARDLGQPRDTQYF
TRBD1	-	TRBV12-3/TRBV12-4	TRBJ2-2	TGTGCCAGCAGGGGGCCCAGGGGGCTCGACACCGGGGAGCTGTTTTTT	CASRGPRGLDTGELFF
TRBD1	many	TRBV3-1	TRBJ1-3	TGTGCCAGCAGCCTCTGGACAGGGGGCAGAAACACCATATATTTT	CASSLWTGGRNTIYF
-	few	TRBV14	TRBJ2-3	TGTGCCAGCAGTCAACTTCCGGGACTTGAATTTGCAGATACGCAGTATTTT	CASSQLPGLEFADTQYF
-	many	TRBV6-1	TRBJ2-6	TGTGCCAGCAGTGAGGACTCGACTGGGGCCAACGTCCTGACTTTC	CASSEDSTGANVLTF
-	many	TRBV7-9	TRBJ1-5	TGTGCCAGCAGCTTAGTAGGACTGGAGGGCAATCAGCCCCAGCATTTT	CASSLVGLEGNQPQHF
-	few	TRBV13	TRBJ2-5	TGTGCCAGCAGTCACCGTGGGGGCCTGGAAGAGACCCAGTACTTC	CASSHRGGLEETQYF
TRBD1	few	TRBV6-6	TRBJ1-1	TGTGCCAGCAGCCAACAGGGGGCAGCGGACACTGAAGCTTTCTTT	CASSQQGAADTEAFF
TRBD1	many	TRBV2	TRBJ1-6	TGTGCCAGCAGTCAGGGGGACTCCTATAATTCACCCCTCCACTTT	CASSQGDSYNSPLHF
-	few	TRBV5-5	TRBJ1-4	TGTGCCAGCAGCTTCTCAGAGCAAAAACTGTTTTTT	CASSFSEQKLFF
-	many	TRBV14	TRBJ2-1	TGTGCCAGCAGCCAACTCCCTTCAGGTAGCGATGAGCAGTTCTTC	CASSQLPSGSDEQFF
-	many	TRBV5-6	TRBJ2-5	TGTGCCAGCAGCTTAGGCGTTCAAGAGACCCAGTACTTC	CASSLGVQETQYF
-	many	TRBV9	TRBJ1-2	TGTGCCAGCAGCGTAGCTCTCAACCCGGTACATGGCTACACCTTC	CASSVALNPVHGYTF
-	-	TRBV7-2	TRBJ1-2	TGTGCCAGCAGCCCACGGTGGCAGGGTATCCTTAACTATGGCTACACCTTC	CASSPRWQGILNYGYTF
-	-	TRBV20-1	TRBJ2-3	TGCAGTGCTAGTGGTCGTGAACCTGGCACAGATACGCAGTATTTT	CSASGREPGTDTQYF
-	few	TRBV19	TRBJ2-7	TGTGCCAGTGGCGGGGGCACCTACGAGCAGTACTTC	CASGGGTYEQYF
TRBD1	-	TRBV18	TRBJ1-5	TGTGCCAGCTCACACACCGGGACAGGGGGTATCGATAGCAATCAGCCCCAGCATTTT	CASSHTGTGGIDSNQPQHF
-	-	TRBV20-1	TRBJ2-1	TGCAGTGCTAGAGATATAGGACTCGGACAGTTCTTC	CSARDIGLGQFF
-	few	TRBV20-1	TRBJ1-1	TGCAGTGCTCCCACTTCAGGGGCCACTGAAGCTTTCTTT	CSAPTSGATEAFF
-	few	TRBV7-2	TRBJ2-3	TGTGCCAGCAGCTTATACGGGGGCACAGGAGATACGCAGTATTTT	CASSLYGGTGDTQYF
-	-	TRBV12-3/TRBV12-4	TRBJ2-1	TGTGCCAGCACCGGGACTTTCAATGAGCAGTTCTTC	CASTGTFNEQFF
-	few	TRBV29-1	TRBJ1-5	TGCAGCGTTGTTGGGGGAGGCAATCAGCCCCAGCATTTT	CSVVGGGNQPQHF
-	-	TRBV3-1	TRBJ1-1	TGTGCCAGCAGCCAGTTGGACAGGAACACTGAAGCTTTCTTT	CASSQLDRNTEAFF
-	few	TRBV5-1	TRBJ2-1	TGCGCCAGCAGCTTGACGGGACAATCCTACAATGAGCAGTTCTTC	CASSLTGQSYNEQFF
-	few	TRBV12-3/TRBV12-4	TRBJ2-3	TGTGCCAGCAGTTTAGGGACTAGGGGGTTTGGTACGCAGTATTTT	CASSLGTRGFGTQYF
TRBD1	-	TRBV5-1	TRBJ1-1	TGCGCCAGCAGCTCCAAGACAGGGAGGGGCACTGAAGCTTTCTTT	CASSSKTGRGTEAFF
TRBD1	-	TRBV24-1	TRBJ2-1	TGTGCCACCAGTGATAAGACAGGGTATGAGCAGTTCTTC	CATSDKTGYEQFF
-	-	TRBV6-5	TRBJ1-6	TGTGCCAGCAGTCGCGTAAAGTATAATTCACCCCTCCACTTT	CASSRVKYNSPLHF